Shown below are 29 T cell receptor beta chains from a single sample sequenced in a study of identical twins (dated by TCRdb to about 2016). Library preparation employed 5' RACE. Instrument on record: Illumina HiSeq 2000. The public reads were run again by TCRdb, first through fastp at Q25 and then through MiXCR, and only productive beta chains were kept. Each entry merges the rows of one CDR3 protein and shows their most common DNA and genes. Present in this sample are about 280,000 distinct CDR3 sequences, around 8.8% of which were seen just once. The ten biggest clones cover roughly 2% of the sample. This sample was shared with a second study, whose subject was yellow fever vaccine responses in identical twins.

Input material: memory (CD45RO+) T cells sorted from blood. According to the study, the label for this sample's cell subset or site signals: CD45RO+ enriched T cells. The origin of the receptors is a woman between 18 and 29 years old in good health.

This clonotype was found a few times. This chain links TRBV27 with TRBJ1-1; D remains unclear. The CDR3 is 15 residues long. V was pared by 4 bases and J by 0 bases, with 12 bases between. Germline V CDR1 and CDR2: MNHEY, SMNVEV (reference sequence). CDR3 amino acids: CASSYQRALNTEAFF. DNA of the CDR3: TGTGCCAGCAGTTACCAGCGGGCCCTGAACACTGAAGCTTTCTTT.

This clonotype was found a few times. This rearrangement joins TRBV6-5 to TRBJ2-1; TRBD2 matches 10 bases. The germline gives CDR1 MNHEY, CDR2 SVGAGI. This CDR3 region has 16 residues. The junction had 3 bases not matched to a gene; V was cut back by 0 bases and J by 4 bases. The CDR3 nucleotides are TGTGCCAGCAGTTACTCGAAACTAGCGGGGTACAATGAGCAGTTCTTC. It specifies CASSYSKLAGYNEQFF.

The table lists this clonotype with a count of one. V and J are TRBV10-3 and TRBJ1-6, with TRBD1 matching over 7 bases. This CDR3 is 14 amino acids long. V trimming: 3 bases; J trimming: 7 bases; junction bases outside the gene matches: 3. Looked up from germline, CDR1 is ENHRY and CDR2 is SYGVKD. CDR3 bases: TGTGCCATCAGTGAAGGGGGCGAAAATTCACCCCTCCACTTT. Amino acids: CAISEGGENSPLHF.

In its sample, this clonotype was seen a few times. The rearrangement joins TRBV24-1 to TRBJ2-3; no clear D gene. The CDR3 is made up of 14 amino acids. Germline V lookup: CDR1 KGHDR, CDR2 SFDVKD. V shed 4 bases and J shed 0 bases, with 7 bases lying between them. The CDR3 bases are TGTGCCACCAGTGACTACAGTAGCACAGATACGCAGTATTTT. Translation: CATSDYSSTDTQYF.

The chain employs TRBV6-1 and TRBJ1-1, with D possibly TRBD1 on 5 matching bases. The CDR3 loop spans 16 amino acids. Germline assignment: CDR1 MNHNS and CDR2 SASEGT. V lost 4 bases, J lost 6 bases, and 21 bases lay in between. For the CDR3, the DNA is TGTGCCAGCAGTGCAGCGCGGGACCCCCGGGCTTCTGAAGCTTTCTTT. It translates to CASSAARDPRASEAFF.

The chain carries TRBV28 and TRBJ2-6; no reliable D call. Germline lookup yields CDR1 MDHEN and CDR2 SYDVKM. The CDR3 consists of 16 residues. The ends were cut back, 1 base at V and 7 bases at J, with 14 bases in the middle. The CDR3 DNA reads TGTGCCAGCAGTTTATTAGGAACTCACAGTGCCAACGTCCTGACTTTC. It specifies CASSLLGTHSANVLTF. Variable domain in full (rest from reference TRBV28 and TRBJ2-6): DVKVTQSSRYLVKRTGEKVFLECVQDMDHENMFWYRQDPGLGLRLIYFSYDVKMKEKGDIPEGYSVSREKKERFSLILESASTNQTSMYLCASSLLGTHSANVLTFGAGSRLTVL.

The V gene is TRBV11-3, the J gene TRBJ2-5; 8 bases agree with TRBD1. J gave up 3 bases and V 6 bases, and 3 bases lay outside the gene matches. The CDR3 loop spans 13 amino acids. The germline gives CDR1 SGHNT, CDR2 YENEEA. DNA of the CDR3: TGTGCCAGCAGGAAGACAGGGGAAGAGACCCAGTACTTC. Translated: CASRKTGEETQYF.

This clonotype was detected many times. J is TRBJ1-1 and V is TRBV7-3; unclear D gene. Between the trimmed V and J ends, which lost 5 bases and 7 bases, there was a span of 17 bases. This CDR3 region has 14 residues. Per germline, CDR1 SGHTA and CDR2 FQGTGA. The DNA for the CDR3 is TGTGCCAGCAGCGCATACGGGGTCTCGGGTGAAGCTTTCTTT. It yields the protein CASSAYGVSGEAFF.

At least ten counts were recorded for this clonotype. The J gene is TRBJ1-3, the V gene TRBV2, with D unclear. The CDR3 length is 12 residues. V lost 8 bases, J lost 1 base, and 6 bases lay in between. Germline V gene sequence: CDR1 SNHLY, CDR2 FYNNEI. The CDR3, as DNA: TGTGCCAGCCGAGGATCTGGAAACACCATATATTTT. Residues: CASRGSGNTIYF.

This clonotype was recorded at least ten times. V gene TRBV5-1 combines with J gene TRBJ2-7; 9 bases agree with TRBD2. Trimming at V came to 3 bases and at J to 6 bases, leaving 13 bases not matched to a gene. Per germline, CDR1 SGHRS and CDR2 YFSETQ. The CDR3 is 16 residues long. The CDR3 loop reads CASSSGEVAGVAEQYF. CDR3 bases: TGCGCCAGCAGCTCGGGTGAGGTAGCGGGAGTAGCCGAGCAGTACTTC.

The V call is TRBV24-1, the J call TRBJ2-7; TRBD1 agrees at 9 bases. V lost 7 bases and J lost 4; bases outside the gene matches: 10. Germline CDR1 reads KGHDR; CDR2 reads SFDVKD. CDR3 length equals 15 residues. DNA for the CDR3: TGTGCCACCAGAGAAACCTGGACAGGGGATTACGAGCAGTACGTC. It specifies CATRETWTGDYEQYV.

V usage is TRBV9 and J usage is TRBJ2-3; tentatively, D is TRBD2 (6 bases). V lost 0 bases and J 6 bases, leaving 14 bases between the germline ends. The germline CDR1 and CDR2 sequences are SGDLS and YYNGEE. The CDR3 spans 15 residues. CDR3 protein: CASSVGLDLFDTQYF. The CDR3, as DNA: TGTGCCAGCAGCGTAGGACTAGACCTGTTTGATACGCAGTATTTT.

The chain employs TRBV6-1 and TRBJ2-7, with D uncertain. This CDR3 has 13 amino acids. Germline V gene lookup returns CDR1 MNHNS and CDR2 SASEGT. V shed 1 base and J shed 4 bases, with 8 bases lying between them. CDR3 in amino acids: CASSEEARYEQYF. In nucleotides, the CDR3 is TGTGCCAGCAGTGAAGAGGCGAGGTACGAGCAGTACTTC.

This clonotype was found many times. The chain employs TRBV12-3 or TRBV12-4 and TRBJ2-3; the match to TRBD2 covers 8 bases. The CDR3 spans 16 residues. The trim removed 6 bases at V and 5 bases at J, leaving 13 bases unmatched. The CDR3 coding sequence is TGTGCCAGCAGCCCCGGACTAGCTGTGATTGGAGATACGCAGTATTTT. Its protein product is CASSPGLAVIGDTQYF.

J is TRBJ1-1 and V is TRBV20-1; 10 bases map to TRBD1. The J segment lost 3 bases and the V segment lost 0 bases, leaving 7 bases of the junction unmatched. This CDR3 contains 16 residues. Per the germline V gene, CDR1 is DFQATT and CDR2 is SNEGSKA (reference sequence). CDR3 loop: CSARDRTGGFDTEAFF. The CDR3 DNA sequence: TGCAGTGCTAGAGATCGGACAGGGGGATTCGACACTGAAGCTTTCTTT.

This clonotype was seen only a few times. The CDR3 region has the DNA TGCAGTGCTAGAGTAACCCCCGGGGGGACCGGGGAGCTGTTTTTT. It encodes CSARVTPGGTGELFF. J is TRBJ2-2 and V is TRBV20-1; 7 positions agree with TRBD2. The trim removed 1 base at V and 5 bases at J, leaving 7 bases unmatched. In germline, CDR1 is DFQATT, CDR2 SNEGSKA (reference sequence). This CDR3 comprises 15 residues.

In this sample, this clonotype turned up a few times. The chain links TRBV6-5 to TRBJ1-2; perhaps TRBD1 as D (5 bases). The CDR3 sequence is 16 residues long. Deletions cut 6 bases from V and 7 bases from J, with 24 bases between. Germline CDR1 is MNHEY and CDR2 is SVGAGI. CDR3 loop: CASSSRTDTARGGYTF. CDR3 DNA: TGTGCCAGCAGCTCTCGGACGGACACCGCAAGGGGTGGCTACACCTTC.

This clonotype has more than one count but fewer than ten. This rearrangement joins TRBV3-1 to TRBJ2-3, with 12 bases aligning to TRBD2. The CDR3 runs 16 residues. CDR1 is LGHDT, CDR2 YNNKEL, per germline (reference sequence). V dropped 4 bases and J dropped 1; count of bases not matched to a gene: 3. CDR3 sequence: CASSLASGGGTDTQYF. The CDR3 bases are TGTGCCAGCAGCCTCGCTAGCGGGGGGGGCACAGATACGCAGTATTTT.

This chain joins TRBV20-1 and TRBJ1-2, with D unresolved. Germline CDR1 DFQATT, CDR2 SNEGSKA (reference sequence). CDR3 length: 10 residues. The germline V and J ends were trimmed by 7 bases and 4 bases, with 7 bases remaining between them. CDR3 residues: CSVNTYGYTF. In DNA form, the CDR3 reads TGCAGTGTGAACACCTATGGCTACACCTTC.

Turning to this clonotype: The junction departs from the called germline gene at one end, perhaps through a read error. The chain recombines TRBV6-2 or TRBV6-3 with TRBJ2-5; the match to TRBD2 covers 7 bases. The CDR3 is 15 amino acids. CDR1 is MNHEY and CDR2 is SVGEGT in the germline V gene. CDR3 DNA: TGTGCCACCAGTTTGGGAGGGGCCAGGTTTGAGACCCAGTACTTC. Translation gives CATSLGGARFETQYF.

The J gene is TRBJ2-2, the V gene TRBV29-1, with D hard to call. The CDR3 spans 12 residues. Germline V gene lookup returns CDR1 SQVTM and CDR2 ANQGSEA. With 7 bases removed from V and 1 base from J, the gap between germline ends came to 7 bases. The CDR3 region has the DNA TGCAGCGCTGCCTTGAACACCGGGGAGCTGTTTTTT. It codes for CSAALNTGELFF.

Only a few counts were recorded for this clonotype. The chain has TRBV9 and TRBJ2-1, with TRBD2 matching 11 bases. CDR3 length: 17 amino acids. V was clipped by 0 bases and J by 4 bases; unmatched bases: 6. Germline CDR1 reads SGDLS; CDR2 reads YYNGEE. CDR3 DNA: TGTGCCAGCAGCGTAGGCCTCGGGACTAGCGGTTACAATGAGCAGTTCTTC. Amino acid sequence: CASSVGLGTSGYNEQFF.

There are a few counts of this clonotype. The CDR3 DNA sequence: TGTGCCAGCAGCCAAAATGACGGAGCCAATCAGCCCCAGCATTTT. This sequence encodes CASSQNDGANQPQHF. The V gene is TRBV5-6, the J gene TRBJ1-5; no firm D call. The CDR3 length is 15 residues. Deletions cut 4 bases from V and 3 bases from J, with 14 bases between. CDR1 and CDR2 (germline): SGHDT, YYEEEE.

This clonotype has a count of ten or more. The chain couples TRBV28 to TRBJ1-1, with 9 positions matching TRBD1. CDR1 and CDR2 from the germline V gene are MDHEN and SYDVKM. V lost 5 bases, J lost 6 bases, and 7 bases stayed unmatched. This CDR3 has 14 amino acids. The CDR3 sequence: CASSRSTGGPEAFF. CDR3 coding DNA: TGTGCCAGCAGTCGTTCGACAGGGGGTCCTGAAGCTTTCTTT.

This clonotype was counted at least ten times. The chain is built from TRBV20-1 and TRBJ2-5; weak D call: TRBD1 (6 bases). This CDR3 contains 13 residues. Germline CDR1 is DFQATT and CDR2 is SNEGSKA (reference sequence). Between the trimmed V and J ends, which lost 1 base and 9 bases, there was a span of 15 bases. The chain's CDR3 is CSARAYQGSSQYF. The CDR3 nucleotides are TGCAGTGCTAGAGCCTATCAGGGGTCATCCCAGTACTTC.

V and J are TRBV15 and TRBJ2-1, with 9 bases matching TRBD2. From germline, CDR1 is LNHNV and CDR2 YYDKDF (reference sequence). The ends lost 5 bases at V and 4 bases at J; junction bases unmatched: 9. The CDR3 has 16 residues. The CDR3 DNA reads as TGTGCCACCAGCCAGGCTAGCGGGATTAGGTACAATGAGCAGTTCTTC. Protein sequence: CATSQASGIRYNEQFF.

This clonotype was counted at least ten times. CDR3 amino acids: CSARYQSNTGELFF. CDR3 DNA sequence: TGCAGTGCTAGATACCAGAGCAACACCGGGGAGCTGTTTTTT. The chain employs TRBV20-1 and TRBJ2-2; D remains ambiguous. V was pared by 2 bases and J by 2 bases, with 9 bases between. The CDR3 extends over 14 amino acids. CDR1 and CDR2 (germline): DFQATT, SNEGSKA (reference sequence).

This clonotype was counted between two and nine times. This chain joins TRBV14 and TRBJ1-4; D is unclear. CDR1 is SGHDN and CDR2 is FVKESK in the germline V gene. Trimming removed 0 bases from V and 2 bases from J, with 10 bases in between. The CDR3 consists of 16 residues. CDR3 loop: CASSQEGAGTNEKLFF. The CDR3 DNA follows: TGTGCCAGCAGCCAAGAGGGTGCGGGCACTAATGAAAAACTGTTTTTT. The full variable domain, with the rest looked up from reference TRBV14 and TRBJ1-4, is EAGVTQFPSHSVIEKGQTVTLRCDPISGHDNLYWYRRVMGKEIKFLLHFVKESKQDESGMPNNRFLAERTGGTYSTLKVQPAELEDSGVYFCASSQEGAGTNEKLFFGSGTQLSVL.

The sample holds many counts of this clonotype. The chain has TRBV5-1 and TRBJ2-3; 7 bases line up with TRBD2. This CDR3 has 17 residues. The V and J ends lost 1 base and 2 bases, in that order; junction bases with no gene match: 10. Germline CDR1 is SGHRS and CDR2 is YFSETQ. The CDR3 loop reads CASSLMGSGFSTDTQYF. The CDR3 nucleotides read TGCGCCAGCAGCTTGATGGGTAGCGGGTTCTCCACAGATACGCAGTATTTT.